The 27 T cell receptor beta chains listed next were all sequenced from one sample in a study of T-cell reconstitution after alpha-beta-depleted transplantation in children. Unique molecular identifiers were used in preparing the TCRbeta library. TCRdb re-called the PCR reads through MiXCR, storing one row per CDR3 protein. The repertoire has about 400,000 distinct CDR3 sequences, about a fifth of them found once; the top ten carry over 3.5%. This sample comprised PBMCs from the stem cell graft donor, obtained from the stem cell graft. The receptors here all came from a human donor who donated a stem cell graft to a child with acute myeloid leukemia.

Ten or more counts support this clonotype. This chain connects TRBV6-2 or TRBV6-3 to TRBJ2-7; no reliable D call. CDR3 length: 13 residues. The germline V gene has CDR1 MNHEY and CDR2 SVGEGT. V gave up 7 bases and J gave up 6 bases, with 16 bases separating them. CDR3: CASNLRPGGEQYF. Here the CDR3 DNA reads TGTGCCAGCAACTTAAGACCGGGTGGCGAGCAGTACTTC.

V is TRBV6-2 or TRBV6-3 and J is TRBJ1-1; D possibly corresponds to TRBD1 (5 bases). V lost 2 bases, J lost 5 bases, and 12 bases lay in between. CDR1 is MNHEY, CDR2 SVGEGT, per germline. The CDR3 loop spans 14 amino acids. The DNA of the CDR3 is TGTGCCAGCAGTTACGGGCAGGGAATAACTGAAGCTTTCTTT. Its protein is CASSYGQGITEAFF.

This clonotype was detected a few times. The chain joins TRBV11-2 to TRBJ2-1; 9 positions match TRBD1. CDR3 size: 19 residues. The V segment lost 4 bases and the J segment 7 bases; nucleotides outside the gene matches: 20. Germline V gives CDR1 SGHAT, CDR2 FQNNGV. The CDR3 bases are TGTGCCAGCAGCTCCGCAATAAAACAGGGGGCCAGGCCTTGGAATGAGCAGTTCTTC. This codes for CASSSAIKQGARPWNEQFF.

This clonotype came up once. This chain uses TRBV7-2 with TRBJ2-3; 8 bases fit TRBD2. Germline CDR1 SGHTA, CDR2 FQGNSA. The junction had 9 bases not matched to a gene; V was cut back by 2 bases and J by 2 bases. The CDR3 runs to 17 residues. The CDR3 DNA reads as TGTGCCAGCAGCTTATTCGAAATAGCGGGACACACAGATACGCAGTATTTT. It encodes CASSLFEIAGHTDTQYF. The full variable domain, completed using reference TRBV7-2 and TRBJ2-3, is GAGVSQSPSNKVTEKGKDVELRCDPISGHTALYWYRQSLGQGLEFLIYFQGNSAPDKSGLPSDRFSAERTGGSVSTLTIQRTQQEDSAVYLCASSLFEIAGHTDTQYFGPGTRLTVL.

This clonotype appeared a few times. This chain connects TRBV20-1 to TRBJ2-7, with TRBD1 identical over 8 bases. CDR3 length: 15 residues. Germline lookup yields CDR1 DFQATT and CDR2 SNEGSKA (reference sequence). Trimming took 3 bases from V and 2 from J; bases not matched to a gene: 9. CDR3 coding DNA: TGCAGTGCTAGTACCGAAGCAGGGGGCACCTACGAGCAGTACTTC. This translates into CSASTEAGGTYEQYF.

CDR3 bases: TGTGCCAGCTCACCAGGCCCGCTCCCAGATACGCAGTATTTT. Protein product: CASSPGPLPDTQYF. The chain has TRBV18 and TRBJ2-3; D is ambiguous. CDR1 and CDR2 (germline): KGHSH, LQKENI. Trimming pared 2 bases from V and 4 bases from J, leaving 10 bases between. The CDR3 consists of 14 residues. The full variable domain, with the rest looked up from reference TRBV18 and TRBJ2-3, is NAGVMQNPRHLVRRRGQEARLRCSPMKGHSHVYWYRQLPEEGLKFMVYLQKENIIDESGMPKERFSAEFPKEGPSILRIQQVVRGDSAAYFCASSPGPLPDTQYFGPGTRLTVL.

This sequence joins TRBV2 and TRBJ2-1, with TRBD2 identical over 13 bases. The trim removed 7 bases at V and 7 bases at J, leaving 7 bases unmatched. Per the germline V gene, CDR1 is SNHLY and CDR2 is FYNNEI. The CDR3 is 15 residues long. CDR3 residues: CASITGTSGINEQFF. CDR3 DNA sequence: TGTGCCAGCATCACTGGGACTAGCGGGATAAATGAGCAGTTCTTC. The whole variable domain, remainder taken from reference TRBV2 and TRBJ2-1, is EPEVTQTPSHQVTQMGQEVILRCVPISNHLYFYWYRQILGQKVEFLVSFYNNEISEKSEIFDDQFSVERPDGSNFTLKIRSTKLEDSAMYFCASITGTSGINEQFFGPGTRLTVL.

This rearrangement joins TRBV4-1 to TRBJ2-2, with 8 bases that match TRBD2. The CDR3 sequence is 15 residues long. Germline trimming cut 8 bases from V and 6 bases from J; bases unmatched to any gene: 11. CDR1 is MGHRA and CDR2 is YSYEKL in the germline V gene. CDR3 sequence reads: CASSWEGLVPGELFF. The CDR3 DNA is TGCGCCAGCTCCTGGGAGGGACTAGTCCCCGGGGAGCTGTTTTTT.

This clonotype was detected ten times or more. This chain connects TRBV5-1 to TRBJ1-1; D not resolved. Deletions cut 1 base from V and 1 base from J, with 2 bases between. From germline, CDR1 is SGHRS and CDR2 YFSETQ. The CDR3 is 12 residues long. The CDR3 region has the DNA TGCGCCAGCAGCTTGAAGAACACTGAAGCTTTCTTT. It encodes CASSLKNTEAFF. Based on the CDR3 plus reference TRBV5-1 and TRBJ1-1, the full variable domain is KAGVTQTPRYLIKTRGQQVTLSCSPISGHRSVSWYQQTPGQGLQFLFEYFSETQRNKGNFPGRFSGRQFSNSRSEMNVSTLELGDSALYLCASSLKNTEAFFGQGTRLTVV.

The sample holds a few counts of this clonotype. The genes are TRBV11-2 and TRBJ2-1; 11 bases match TRBD2. CDR1 SGHAT and CDR2 FQNNGV come from the germline V gene. V lost 2 bases, J lost 7 bases, and 10 bases stayed unmatched. The CDR3 contains 17 residues. For the CDR3, the DNA is TGTGCCAGCAGCTTACTAGCGGGGGGCTTTAGGGGAAATGAGCAGTTCTTC. Its protein is CASSLLAGGFRGNEQFF.

This chain links TRBV28 with TRBJ2-1; TRBD2 might be the D (5 bases). The CDR3 is 17 residues long. Germline V gene data show CDR1 as MDHEN and CDR2 as SYDVKM. Trimming shortened V by 6 bases and J by 8 bases, and 26 bases separated the two germline ends. The CDR3: CASRTRRTVLFSDEQFF. DNA for the CDR3: TGTGCCAGCAGAACCCGTCGCACAGTCCTCTTTAGCGATGAGCAGTTCTTC.

This clonotype was recorded a few times. This sequence joins TRBV10-2 and TRBJ2-7; D might be TRBD1 (6 bases). Between the trimmed V and J ends, which lost 6 bases and 6 bases, there was a span of 21 bases. From germline, CDR1 is WSHSY and CDR2 SAAADI. The CDR3 covers 15 residues. The DNA of the CDR3 is TGCGCCAGCAGCCCACAGGGCCCGGTTGGGGGCGAGCAGTACTTC. Translating it yields CASSPQGPVGGEQYF.

This clonotype showed up just a few times. The chain has TRBV20-1 and TRBJ2-7, with a tentative D call TRBD2 (6 bases). The length of the CDR3 is 14 residues. The ends were cut back, 2 bases at V and 2 bases at J, with 13 bases in the middle. CDR1 is DFQATT, CDR2 SNEGSKA, per germline (reference sequence). DNA for the CDR3: TGCAGTGCTAGAAGGCGGGACTTCCCCTACGAGCAGTACTTC. Its protein is CSARRRDFPYEQYF.

This clonotype has ten or more counts. Relative to the germline gene, one junction end is altered; a read error may explain this. J is TRBJ2-1 and V is TRBV29-1, with 8 bases that match TRBD2. The germline gives CDR1 SQVTM, CDR2 ANQGSEA. The CDR3 is made up of 14 amino acids. CDR3 in amino acids: CSVEGLDSSNEQFF. In DNA form, the CDR3 reads TGCAGCGTTGAGGGACTAGATTCCTCCAATGAGCAGTTCTTC.

There are a few counts of this clonotype. This chain links TRBV9 with TRBJ2-3, with TRBD2 as a possible D gene (5 bases). The germline CDR1 and CDR2 sequences are SGDLS and YYNGEE. The CDR3 is 14 amino acids. V was cut by 4 bases and J by 1 base, with 10 bases left in between. Written as DNA, the CDR3 is TGTGCCAGCAGCTACGTGGGAGGCACAGATACGCAGTATTTT. This codes for CASSYVGGTDTQYF.

V gene TRBV28 combines with J gene TRBJ2-1; TRBD1 aligns across 7 bases. V gave up 10 bases and J gave up 5 bases; unmatched junction bases: 8. CDR1 is MDHEN, CDR2 SYDVKM, per germline. This CDR3 spans 13 amino acids. As DNA, the CDR3 is TGTGCCATATTTAAGACAGGGCACAATGAGCAGTTCTTC. Translation gives CAIFKTGHNEQFF. Together with reference TRBV28 and TRBJ2-1, the CDR3 gives the full variable domain: DVKVTQSSRYLVKRTGEKVFLECVQDMDHENMFWYRQDPGLGLRLIYFSYDVKMKEKGDIPEGYSVSREKKERFSLILESASTNQTSMYLCAIFKTGHNEQFFGPGTRLTVL.

This sequence joins TRBV12-3 or TRBV12-4 and TRBJ1-5, with D hard to call. Trimming shortened V by 6 bases and J by 1 base, and 10 bases separated the two germline ends. This CDR3 has 14 amino acids. Written as DNA, the CDR3 is TGTGCCAGCAGGCCCGGAGGAAGCAATCAGCCCCAGCATTTT. Encoded protein: CASRPGGSNQPQHF.

This clonotype was detected a few times. The rearrangement links TRBV18 to TRBJ2-1, with 10 bases lining up with TRBD2. The CDR3 runs to 16 residues. In germline, CDR1 is KGHSH, CDR2 LQKENI. V was pared by 3 bases and J by 4 bases, with 6 bases of the junction left unmatched. CDR3 loop: CASSPTGTSVYNEQFF. CDR3 DNA: TGTGCCAGCTCACCTACCGGGACTAGCGTGTACAATGAGCAGTTCTTC.

Turning to this clonotype: One junction end does not reproduce the germline sequence, and a read error may be involved. J is TRBJ2-1 and V is TRBV12-3 or TRBV12-4; TRBD2 aligns across 11 bases. The CDR3 is 12 residues long. CDR3 nucleotide sequence: TGTGCCAGCAGTTTCCGGACTAGCGGGTTAGCTTTC. Translation: CASSFRTSGLAF.

This clonotype was detected a few times. This chain links TRBV12-3 or TRBV12-4 with TRBJ1-4; no definite D call. The CDR3 is 13 residues long. V was shortened by 5 bases and J by 8 bases, with 12 bases between the two germline ends. The CDR3 DNA reads as TGTGCCAGCAGTCTCAATGAACGCGAAAAACTGTTTTTT. Translation: CASSLNEREKLFF.

The rearrangement links TRBV12-3 or TRBV12-4 to TRBJ2-7; D is unresolved. The CDR3 spans 13 residues. V shed 3 bases and J shed 1 base, with 7 bases lying between them. CDR3 loop: CASSLPESYEQYF. DNA for the CDR3: TGTGCCAGCAGTTTGCCTGAGTCCTACGAGCAGTACTTC.

This clonotype is a singleton in its sample. The chain has TRBV20-1 and TRBJ1-5; TRBD1 matches at 8 bases. Germline CDR1 and CDR2: DFQATT and SNEGSKA (reference sequence). V lost 4 bases to trimming and J lost 5 bases; unmatched junction nucleotides: 1. The CDR3 is 12 amino acids. The chain's CDR3 is CSAMDRDQPQHF. In DNA form, the CDR3 reads TGCAGTGCTATGGACAGGGATCAGCCCCAGCATTTT.

This clonotype came up many times. The CDR3 sequence: CSAGRRNTEAFF. The CDR3 DNA follows: TGCAGTGCGGGACGTAGGAACACTGAAGCTTTCTTT. The rearrangement links TRBV20-1 to TRBJ1-1, with D possibly being TRBD1 (5 bases). V was clipped by 6 bases and J by 1 base, with 9 bases between them. From germline, CDR1 is DFQATT and CDR2 SNEGSKA (reference sequence). The CDR3 is 12 residues long.

The chain has TRBV7-9 and TRBJ2-1; maybe TRBD2 (6 bases). This CDR3 is 14 amino acids long. CDR1 SEHNR and CDR2 FQNEAQ come from the germline V gene (reference sequence). With 3 bases removed from V and 3 bases from J, the gap between germline ends came to 9 bases. CDR3 protein: CASSFAGSYNEQFF. In nucleotides, the CDR3 is TGTGCCAGCAGCTTCGCCGGGAGCTACAATGAGCAGTTCTTC.

A remark on this clonotype: This may stem from a read error, because a much larger clone lies one nucleotide away. V and J are TRBV20-1 and TRBJ2-7; possible D gene TRBD2, 6 bases. The CDR3 consists of 11 residues. Germline V gene lookup returns CDR1 DFQATT and CDR2 SNEGSKA (reference sequence). CDR3 nucleotides: TGCGGTGCTAGTGCGGGGCGACAGCAGTACTTC. It translates to CGASAGRQQYF.

V is TRBV20-1 and J is TRBJ1-1; D is possibly TRBD1 (5 bases). The CDR3 runs to 11 residues. Germline V CDR1 and CDR2: DFQATT, SNEGSKA (reference sequence). The V end lost 6 bases, the J end lost 6 bases, and 11 bases lay between the germline ends. The CDR3: CSARRQSEAFF. The CDR3 DNA is TGCAGTGCCCGAAGACAGTCTGAAGCTTTCTTT.

The chain couples TRBV2 to TRBJ2-7; 9 bases agree with TRBD2. The CDR3 has 14 residues. Germline loops: CDR1 SNHLY, CDR2 FYNNEI. J was trimmed by 2 bases and V by 5 bases; bases with no gene match: 4. CDR3 sequence reads: CASSTLAGAYEQYF. CDR3 nucleotides: TGTGCCAGCAGTACATTAGCGGGAGCCTACGAGCAGTACTTC.